This T cell receptor beta chain came from a study of CD4 and CD8 cells across lung adenocarcinoma regions. This clonotype has ten or more counts. TCRdb recomputed calls from the PCR reads with MiXCR, one row per CDR3 protein. This table has some 27,000 distinct CDR3 sequences, 50% to 55% appearing once. The V and J ends lost 6 bases and 7 bases respectively, with 15 bases between them. The CDR3 spans 14 residues. CDR1 is MNHEY and CDR2 is SVGAGI in the germline V gene. This chain uses TRBV6-5 with TRBJ2-2; D is perhaps TRBD1 (6 bases). The clonotype comes from a male donor with lung adenocarcinoma. The CD4 and CD8 labels of this study may be unreliable. The sample was CD8+ T cells from the center of a lung tumor. This CDR3 is CASSQTGPGGELFF. The CDR3 DNA reads TGTGCCAGCAGCCAGACAGGCCCGGGCGGGGAGCTGTTTTTT.